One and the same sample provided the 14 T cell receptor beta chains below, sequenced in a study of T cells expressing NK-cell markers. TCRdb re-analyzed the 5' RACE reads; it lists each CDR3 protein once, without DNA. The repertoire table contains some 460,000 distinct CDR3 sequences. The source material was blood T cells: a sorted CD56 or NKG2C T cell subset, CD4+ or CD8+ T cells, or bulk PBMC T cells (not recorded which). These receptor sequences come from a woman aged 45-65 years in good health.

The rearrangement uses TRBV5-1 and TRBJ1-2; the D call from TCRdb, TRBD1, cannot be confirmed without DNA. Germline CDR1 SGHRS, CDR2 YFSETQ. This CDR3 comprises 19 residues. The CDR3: CASSLMSRGPRGPRYGYTF.

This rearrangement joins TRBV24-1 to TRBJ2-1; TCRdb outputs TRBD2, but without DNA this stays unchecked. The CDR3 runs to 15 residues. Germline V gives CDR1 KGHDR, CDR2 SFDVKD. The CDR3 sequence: CATSDPSRSSNEQFF.

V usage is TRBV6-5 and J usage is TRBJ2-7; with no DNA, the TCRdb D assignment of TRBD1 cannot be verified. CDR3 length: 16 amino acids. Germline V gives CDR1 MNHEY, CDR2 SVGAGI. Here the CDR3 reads CASSYSGQGVSYEQYF.

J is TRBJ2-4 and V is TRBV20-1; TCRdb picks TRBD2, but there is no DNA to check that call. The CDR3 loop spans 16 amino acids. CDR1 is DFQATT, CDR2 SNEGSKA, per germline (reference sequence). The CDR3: CSIRDLDILAKNIQYF.

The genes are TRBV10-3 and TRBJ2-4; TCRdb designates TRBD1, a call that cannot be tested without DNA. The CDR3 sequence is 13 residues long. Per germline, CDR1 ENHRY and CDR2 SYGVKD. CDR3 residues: CAISGQGKNIQYF.

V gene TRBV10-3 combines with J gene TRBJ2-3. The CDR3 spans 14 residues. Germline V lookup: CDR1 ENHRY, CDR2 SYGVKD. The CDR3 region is CAISADRSTDTQYF.

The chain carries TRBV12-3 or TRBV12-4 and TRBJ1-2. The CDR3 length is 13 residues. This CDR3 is CASSFGGPYGYTF.

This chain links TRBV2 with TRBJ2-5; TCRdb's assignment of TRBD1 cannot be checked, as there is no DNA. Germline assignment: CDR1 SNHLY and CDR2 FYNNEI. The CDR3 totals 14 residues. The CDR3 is CASKPGSTAETQYF. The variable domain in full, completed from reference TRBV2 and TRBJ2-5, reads EPEVTQTPSHQVTQMGQEVILRCVPISNHLYFYWYRQILGQKVEFLVSFYNNEISEKSEIFDDQFSVERPDGSNFTLKIRSTKLEDSAMYFCASKPGSTAETQYFGPGTRLLVL.

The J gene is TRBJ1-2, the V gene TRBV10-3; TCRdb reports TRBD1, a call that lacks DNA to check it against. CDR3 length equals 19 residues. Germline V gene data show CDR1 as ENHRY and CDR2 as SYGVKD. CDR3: CAIGVKSPGQGLSNYGYTF.

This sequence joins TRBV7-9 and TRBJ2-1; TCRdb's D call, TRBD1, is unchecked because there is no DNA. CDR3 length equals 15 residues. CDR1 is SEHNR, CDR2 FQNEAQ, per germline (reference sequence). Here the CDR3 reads CASSTRGRDHNEQFF.

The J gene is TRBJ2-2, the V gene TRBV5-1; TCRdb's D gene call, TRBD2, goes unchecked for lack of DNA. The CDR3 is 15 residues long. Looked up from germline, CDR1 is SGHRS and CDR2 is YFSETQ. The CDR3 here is CASSLRSGRTGELFF. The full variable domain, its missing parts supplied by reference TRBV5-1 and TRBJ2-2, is KAGVTQTPRYLIKTRGQQVTLSCSPISGHRSVSWYQQTPGQGLQFLFEYFSETQRNKGNFPGRFSGRQFSNSRSEMNVSTLELGDSALYLCASSLRSGRTGELFFGEGSRLTVL.

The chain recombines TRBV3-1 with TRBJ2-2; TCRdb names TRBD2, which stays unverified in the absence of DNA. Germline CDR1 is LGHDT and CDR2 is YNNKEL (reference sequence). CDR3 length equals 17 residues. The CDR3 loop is CASSRGTSGKNTGELFF.

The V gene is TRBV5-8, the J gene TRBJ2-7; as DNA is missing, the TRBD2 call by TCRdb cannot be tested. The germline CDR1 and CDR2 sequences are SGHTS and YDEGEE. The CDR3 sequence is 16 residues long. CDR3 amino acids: CASSSKLETTSYEQYF.

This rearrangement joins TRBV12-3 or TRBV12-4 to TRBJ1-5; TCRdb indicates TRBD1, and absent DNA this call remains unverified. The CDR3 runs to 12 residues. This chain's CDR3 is CASTSGSQPQHF.